Listed below are T cell receptor beta chains from one sample, sequenced in a study of shared clonotypes between healthy human individuals. TCRdb's copy holds only in-frame clones and misses some; the assay was immunoSEQ multiplex PCR. The sample includes approximately 590,000 clones, less than 97% of them seen just once. The sequencing sample was made of naive CD8+ T cells sorted from blood. The receptors shown here come from a young woman in good health. Each CDR3 is given without its conserved first and last residue.

v_gene	j_gene	CDR3aa
TRBV10-2	TRBJ2-3	ASSILAGTDTQY
TRBV2	TRBJ2-1	ASKEASGSSYNEQF
TRBV10-1	TRBJ2-3	ASSDQGLAGVGTDTQY
TRBV27	TRBJ1-4	ASRATNEKLF
TRBV2	TRBJ2-3	AKTSQELGTDTQY
TRBV5-4	TRBJ1-2	ASSLATEANYGYT
TRBV6-5	TRBJ2-7	ASSYAGSAYEQY
TRBV6-1	TRBJ2-3	ASSVPAASSTDTQY
TRBV9	TRBJ2-5	ASSAPDSQETQY
TRBV27	TRBJ2-3	ASSPLHRGTSTDTQY
TRBV9	TRBJ1-1	ASSPSATHEAF
TRBV6-1	TRBJ2-2	ASSEALRGWGELF
TRBV12-5	TRBJ2-2	ASGLGWGNTGELF
TRBV4-1	TRBJ1-1	ASSHPRGRGDTEAF
TRBV6-1	TRBJ2-7	ASSVKPDVYEQY
TRBV12-5	TRBJ1-3	ASGLGVNRDSGNTIY
TRBV28	TRBJ1-2	ASSFGRTYGYT
TRBV27	TRBJ2-1	ASSSMPYNEQF
TRBV10-1	TRBJ2-1	ASSRGGLDPYNEQF
TRBV4-1	NA	ASSQNLAYEQY
TRBV19	TRBJ2-7	ASSIVGGHYEQY
TRBV25-1	TRBJ1-1	ASSDLAPVDTEAF
TRBV2	TRBJ1-3	ASSAGAGGGNTIY
TRBV21-1	TRBJ2-2	ASSKARDSTNTGELF
TRBV28	TRBJ2-7	ASSFPKDRYSYEQY
TRBV10-1	TRBJ1-1	ASSESRQGLGRAF
TRBV28	TRBJ1-5	ASSPGQGLQPQH
TRBV4-1	TRBJ2-5	ASSHLGLREQY
TRBV9	TRBJ2-7	ASSVGLAGYEQY
TRBV4-2	TRBJ1-1	ASSQEAELTEAF
TRBV15	TRBJ2-5	ATSRGDLEMAQY
TRBV5-1	TRBJ2-1	ASSYAPANEQF
TRBV27	TRBJ2-1	ASSFPSSGGAWNEQF
TRBV15	TRBJ1-1	ATSTPRGEGAPEAF
TRBV19	TRBJ1-5	ASSIGGGRLGDQPQH
TRBV7-8	TRBJ1-1	ASSFTGGLNTEAF
TRBV5-6	TRBJ2-5	ASSLSVRRETQY
TRBV4-1	NA	ASSHRTGGTGGYEQY
TRBV7-9	TRBJ2-5	ASSLEGAETQY
TRBV27	TRBJ2-3	ASSLDGDRDRRRHTQY
TRBV2	TRBJ2-1	AALADNEQF
TRBV5-1	TRBJ1-1	ASSLMSVKNTEAF
TRBV6-4	TRBJ2-7	ASSDRLGSEQY
TRBV6-6	TRBJ2-2	ASGSGGPIPGELF
TRBV6-5	TRBJ2-7	ASRGLTGEQY
TRBV6-5	TRBJ1-3	ASSYSSLGFGNTIY
TRBV7-9	TRBJ2-5	ASSPRLAGALGETQY
TRBV28	TRBJ1-6	ASSPGLDSPLH
TRBV5-4	TRBJ2-7	ASSLDSPYEQY
TRBV6-5	TRBJ2-1	ASSYAALYNEQF
TRBV29-1	TRBJ2-2	SVEGGQGGLYGELF
TRBV2	TRBJ2-3	ASKTSGPPTDTQY
TRBV27	TRBJ2-7	ASSSEGLAGGRSSYEQY